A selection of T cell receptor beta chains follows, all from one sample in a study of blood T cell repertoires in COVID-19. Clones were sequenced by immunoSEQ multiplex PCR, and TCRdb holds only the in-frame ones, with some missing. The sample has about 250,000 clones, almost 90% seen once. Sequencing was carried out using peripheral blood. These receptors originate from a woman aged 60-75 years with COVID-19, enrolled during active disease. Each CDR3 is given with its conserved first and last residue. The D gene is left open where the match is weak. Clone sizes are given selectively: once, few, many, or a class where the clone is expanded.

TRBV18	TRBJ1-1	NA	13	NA	CASSDSLNTEAFF	TGTGCCAGCTCTGATTCACTAAACACTGAAGCTTTCTTT
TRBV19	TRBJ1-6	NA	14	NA	CASSPRTENSPLHF	TGTGCCAGTAGTCCTCGGACAGAAAATTCACCCCTCCACTTT
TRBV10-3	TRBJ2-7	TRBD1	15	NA	CAISSQGQGAREQYF	TGTGCCATCTCTTCCCAGGGACAGGGGGCCCGGGAGCAGTACTTC
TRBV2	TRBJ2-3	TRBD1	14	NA	CANSYDRGGDTQYF	TGTGCCAACTCCTATGACAGGGGAGGAGATACGCAGTATTTT
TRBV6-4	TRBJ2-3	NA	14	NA	CASSDRGLTDTQYF	TGTGCCAGCAGTGACCGGGGGTTGACAGATACGCAGTATTTT
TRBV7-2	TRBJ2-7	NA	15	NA	CASSPGVAGVYEQYF	TGTGCCAGCAGCCCCGGGGTAGCAGGAGTCTACGAGCAGTACTTC
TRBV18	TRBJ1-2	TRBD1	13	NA	CASSGQGALGYTF	TGTGCCAGCTCTGGACAGGGGGCGCTCGGCTACACCTTC
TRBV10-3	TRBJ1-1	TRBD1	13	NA	CAISNDRDTEAFF	TGTGCCATCAGTAACGACAGGGATACTGAAGCTTTCTTT
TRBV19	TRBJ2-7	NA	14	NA	CASSIRAGNYEQYF	TGTGCCAGTAGTATTCGGGCGGGGAACTACGAGCAGTACTTC
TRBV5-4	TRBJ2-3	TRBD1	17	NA	CASSSRSTGGSTDTQYF	TGTGCCAGCAGCTCCCGATCGACAGGGGGTAGCACAGATACGCAGTATTTT
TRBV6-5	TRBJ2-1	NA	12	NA	CASSYSGGEQFF	TGTGCCAGCAGTTACTCAGGAGGTGAGCAGTTCTTC
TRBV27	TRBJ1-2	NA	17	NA	CASSSRDARASNYGYTF	TGTGCCAGCAGTTCCCGGGATGCCCGAGCCTCTAACTATGGCTACACCTTC
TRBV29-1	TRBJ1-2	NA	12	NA	CSGSGGDYGYTF	TGCAGCGGCAGCGGAGGGGACTATGGCTACACCTTC
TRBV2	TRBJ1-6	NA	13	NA	CATRGARNSPLHF	TGTGCCACCCGGGGGGCACGTAATTCACCCCTCCACTTT
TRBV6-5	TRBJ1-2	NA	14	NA	CASSYDSSNYGYTF	TGTGCCAGCAGTTACGACAGCTCAAACTATGGCTACACCTTC
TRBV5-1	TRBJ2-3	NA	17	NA	CASSADNRFNRTDTQYF	TGCGCCAGCAGCGCAGACAACAGGTTCAACCGCACAGATACGCAGTATTTT
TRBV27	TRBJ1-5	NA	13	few	CASSYRISTPQHF	TGTGCCAGCAGTTACAGAATCAGCACGCCCCAGCATTTT
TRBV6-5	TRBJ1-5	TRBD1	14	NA	CASRPGTGHQPQHF	TGTGCCAGCAGGCCCGGGACAGGCCATCAGCCCCAGCATTTT
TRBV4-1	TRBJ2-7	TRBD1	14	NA	CASSQAGQAYEQYF	TGCGCCAGCAGCCAAGCCGGACAGGCCTACGAGCAGTACTTC
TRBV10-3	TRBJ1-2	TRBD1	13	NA	CAISSTGADGYTF	TGTGCCATCAGCTCAACAGGGGCGGATGGCTACACCTTC
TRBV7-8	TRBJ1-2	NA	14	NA	CASSLVRGLYGYTF	TGTGCCAGCAGCTTAGTTCGAGGGCTCTATGGCTACACCTTC
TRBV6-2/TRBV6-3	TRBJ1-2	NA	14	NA	CASSNRGGLVGYTF	TGTGCCAGCAGTAATCGCGGGGGGCTAGTTGGCTACACCTTC
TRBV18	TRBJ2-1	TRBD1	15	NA	CASSTGQGVFVEQFF	TGTGCCAGCTCAACGGGACAGGGGGTTTTCGTTGAGCAGTTCTTC
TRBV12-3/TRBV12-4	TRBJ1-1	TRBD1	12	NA	CASSLTGSEAFF	TGTGCCAGCAGTCTGACAGGGTCTGAAGCTTTCTTT
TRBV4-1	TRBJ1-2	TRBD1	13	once	CASSADRGYGYTF	TGCGCCAGCAGCGCCGACAGGGGTTATGGCTACACCTTC
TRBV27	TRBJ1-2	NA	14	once	CASSLPDRPVSYTF	TGTGCCAGCAGTTTACCCGACAGACCGGTCTCCTACACCTTC
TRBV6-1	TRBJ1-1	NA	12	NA	CASSEGGTEAFF	TGTGCCAGCAGCGAAGGAGGCACTGAAGCTTTCTTT
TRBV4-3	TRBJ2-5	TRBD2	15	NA	CASSQVGTSVETQYF	TGCGCCAGCAGCCAAGTGGGGACTAGTGTAGAGACCCAGTACTTC
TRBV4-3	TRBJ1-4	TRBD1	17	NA	CASSQSQGARSNEKLFF	TGCGCCAGCAGCCAATCCCAGGGGGCGCGGAGTAATGAAAAACTGTTTTTT
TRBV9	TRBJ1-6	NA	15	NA	CASSVLPNLDSPLHF	TGTGCCAGCAGCGTTTTACCCAATCTAGATTCACCCCTCCACTTT
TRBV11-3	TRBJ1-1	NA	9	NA	CATLTEAFF	TGTGCCACCTTAACTGAAGCTTTCTTT